Sequencing of this T cell receptor (beta chain) was carried out in a study of beta chain features in type 1 diabetes. Study details: There was similarity between patients and healthy donors in age, gender and cell yields. The number of sorted cells examined across all samples was 107,917,701.

Whole-study findings and limits: Within each of all four CD4+ subsets, Type 1 diabetes patients had TCRB CDR3s that were moderately but significantly shorter.

The entirety of the isolated RNA underwent reverse transcription, so expressed TCRB transcripts were sequenced. TCRdb's table, derived via immunoSEQ multiplex PCR, lists solely in-frame clones and lacks some. The sample consists of some 130,000 clones, around 9% of them appearing once. This clone was counted only a few times. Its cognate antigen is unknown. V lost 3 bases, J lost 0 bases, and 11 bases lay in between. From germline, CDR1 is LNHDA and CDR2 SQIVND (reference sequence). This CDR3 has 15 residues. The gene calls are TRBV19 and TRBJ1-1; weak D call: TRBD1 (5 bases). Sequenced input: central memory CD4+ T cells from blood. This TCR was sampled from a man in his thirties or forties with type 1 diabetes. The DNA for the CDR3 is TGTGCCAGTAGTATGCAGGGACTCTTGAACACTGAAGCTTTCTTT. The encoded protein is CASSMQGLLNTEAFF.